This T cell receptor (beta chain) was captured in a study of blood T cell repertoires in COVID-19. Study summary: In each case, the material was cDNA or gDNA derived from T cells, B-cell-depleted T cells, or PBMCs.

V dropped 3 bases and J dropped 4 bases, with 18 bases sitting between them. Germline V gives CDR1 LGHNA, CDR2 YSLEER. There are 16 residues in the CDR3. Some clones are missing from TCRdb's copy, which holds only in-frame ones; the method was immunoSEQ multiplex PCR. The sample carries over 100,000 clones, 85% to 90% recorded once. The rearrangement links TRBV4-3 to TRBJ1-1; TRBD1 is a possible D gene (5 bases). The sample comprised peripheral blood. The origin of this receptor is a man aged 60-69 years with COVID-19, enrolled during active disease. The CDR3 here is CASSHTVTGEGTEAFF. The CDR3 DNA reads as TGCGCCAGCAGCCACACGGTGACGGGGGAGGGCACTGAAGCTTTCTTT.